This entry is about one T cell receptor (beta chain). The sample comes from a study of blood T cell repertoires in COVID-19. As for the study in general: There were acute and convalescent COVID-19 samples, and they came from the United States, Italy and Spain.

Profiling relied on immunoSEQ multiplex PCR, and the TCRdb table lists in-frame clones only, not all of them. The sample lists about 140,000 clones; 86% were seen once. The germline V gene has CDR1 SGHTA and CDR2 FQGNSA. Deletions cut 1 base from V and 6 bases from J, with 15 bases between. The CDR3 contains 15 residues. The V and J genes are TRBV7-2 and TRBJ1-2, with D unclear. This clonotype originated in a woman in her fifties or sixties with acute or convalescent COVID-19. Sequencing was done on a sample of peripheral blood. CDR3 coding DNA: TGTGCCAGCAGCTTAGGAGGGCCAAAGGGCGATGGCTACACCTTC. It codes for CASSLGGPKGDGYTF.